The 12 T cell receptor beta chains below come from one sample, sequenced in a study of cytomegalovirus exposure and HLA in healthy donors. PCR used 60 Vbeta primers and 13 Jbeta primers. The method was immunoSEQ multiplex PCR; TCRdb's version includes in-frame clones alone and lacks a portion of them. The sample carries fewer than 150,000 clones, approximately 80% recorded once. The sequenced sample consisted of PBMCs. Every receptor here comes from a male donor in good health and CMV-seronegative.

This sequence joins TRBV18 and TRBJ1-2; D is unclear. From germline, CDR1 is KGHSH and CDR2 LQKENI. The CDR3 totals 14 residues. The germline V and J ends were trimmed by 3 bases and 8 bases, with 16 bases remaining between them. The CDR3 region has the DNA TGTGCCAGCTCACCGGGCAGTCCATATGGAGGCTACACCTTC. It translates to CASSPGSPYGGYTF.

This rearrangement joins TRBV18 to TRBJ1-1; the D gene is possibly TRBD1 (6 bases). Trimming removed 5 bases from V and 1 base from J, with 11 bases in between. This CDR3 region has 14 residues. Looked up from germline, CDR1 is KGHSH and CDR2 is LQKENI. The CDR3 reads CASSADRTNTEAFF. The CDR3 nucleotides are TGTGCCAGCTCAGCGGACAGAACGAACACTGAAGCTTTCTTT.

This chain connects TRBV2 to TRBJ2-2, with TRBD1 matching 9 bases. With V trimmed by 7 bases and J by 0 bases, 6 bases remained unmatched. The CDR3 totals 16 residues. The germline gives CDR1 SNHLY, CDR2 FYNNEI. The CDR3 DNA reads TGTGCCAGCACCATGACAGGGGGGACGAACACCGGGGAGCTGTTTTTT. Translation: CASTMTGGTNTGELFF.

This clone came up a few times. The chain has TRBV4-3 and TRBJ2-3; tentative D call: TRBD2 (6 bases). V gave up 1 base and J gave up 3 bases, with 17 bases separating them. This CDR3 is built from 17 residues. Germline V gene sequence: CDR1 LGHNA, CDR2 YSLEER. DNA of the CDR3: TGCGCCAGCAGCCAAGCTGGAGGGGTCAGACGGACAGATACGCAGTATTTT. This gives the protein CASSQAGGVRRTDTQYF.

The V and J genes are TRBV5-1 and TRBJ2-2; maybe TRBD1 (5 bases). V was pared by 0 bases and J by 5 bases, with 8 bases between. The CDR3 loop spans 14 amino acids. Germline V lookup: CDR1 SGHRS, CDR2 YFSETQ. CDR3 bases: TGCGCCAGCAGCTTGGGGACACGTACCGGGGAGCTGTTTTTT. Its translation: CASSLGTRTGELFF.

The chain employs TRBV10-3 and TRBJ2-5; 8 bases agree with TRBD1. With V trimmed by 10 bases and J by 1 base, 5 bases remained unmatched. CDR1 and CDR2 from the germline V gene are ENHRY and SYGVKD. The CDR3 spans 13 residues. In DNA, the CDR3 is TGTGCCAGCGGACAGGGAAGCCAAGAGACCCAGTACTTC. Residues: CASGQGSQETQYF.

The V call is TRBV7-9, the J call TRBJ1-2; 7 bases are shared with TRBD1. Germline-derived CDR1 and CDR2 are SEHNR and FQNEAQ (reference sequence). The CDR3 totals 15 residues. V was pared by 3 bases and J by 1 base, with 5 bases of the junction left unmatched. This CDR3 is CASSLGQSDNYGYTF. The CDR3 region has the DNA TGTGCCAGCAGCTTGGGACAGAGCGATAACTATGGCTACACCTTC.

This sequence joins TRBV6-5 and TRBJ2-7; 7 bases are a match to TRBD1. V was pared by 5 bases and J by 3 bases, with 10 bases of the junction left unmatched. The V gene's germline CDR1 is MNHEY and CDR2 SVGAGI. This CDR3 contains 15 residues. This CDR3 is CASSATTGALYEQYF. CDR3 bases: TGTGCCAGCAGTGCCACAACAGGGGCCCTCTACGAGCAGTACTTC.

This chain connects TRBV7-3 to TRBJ1-1; 8 bases map to TRBD1. In germline, CDR1 is SGHTA, CDR2 FQGTGA. CDR3 length: 13 amino acids. V lost 3 bases, J lost 4 bases, and 1 base stayed unmatched. CDR3 DNA: TGTGCCAGCAGCTTTACAGGGGGCACTGAAGCTTTCTTT. Residues: CASSFTGGTEAFF.

This clone has more than one count but fewer than ten. The chain recombines TRBV2 with TRBJ2-5; 8 nucleotides line up with TRBD2. The V and J ends lost 6 bases and 1 base, in that order; junction bases with no gene match: 7. CDR3 length: 15 residues. Looked up from germline, CDR1 is SNHLY and CDR2 is FYNNEI. CDR3 in amino acids: CASRDSGGLQETQYF. DNA of the CDR3: TGTGCCAGCAGGGACAGCGGGGGACTCCAAGAGACCCAGTACTTC.

V is TRBV5-1 and J is TRBJ2-5; weak D call: TRBD2 (6 bases). This CDR3 comprises 16 residues. The V and J ends lost 0 bases and 1 base respectively, with 13 bases between them. Germline lookup yields CDR1 SGHRS and CDR2 YFSETQ. CDR3 DNA: TGCGCCAGCAGCTTGGGGCTTGTGGGGGGCCAAGAGACCCAGTACTTC. Translation gives CASSLGLVGGQETQYF.

CDR3 amino acids: CASSERSGGSLDTQYF. The CDR3 region has the DNA TGTGCCAGCAGCGAGCGTAGCGGGGGGTCGTTAGATACGCAGTATTTT. The J gene is TRBJ2-3, the V gene TRBV9, with TRBD2 identical over 10 bases. This CDR3 comprises 16 residues. The germline V gene encodes CDR1 SGDLS and CDR2 YYNGEE. J lost 5 bases, V lost 3 bases, and 9 bases had no gene match.